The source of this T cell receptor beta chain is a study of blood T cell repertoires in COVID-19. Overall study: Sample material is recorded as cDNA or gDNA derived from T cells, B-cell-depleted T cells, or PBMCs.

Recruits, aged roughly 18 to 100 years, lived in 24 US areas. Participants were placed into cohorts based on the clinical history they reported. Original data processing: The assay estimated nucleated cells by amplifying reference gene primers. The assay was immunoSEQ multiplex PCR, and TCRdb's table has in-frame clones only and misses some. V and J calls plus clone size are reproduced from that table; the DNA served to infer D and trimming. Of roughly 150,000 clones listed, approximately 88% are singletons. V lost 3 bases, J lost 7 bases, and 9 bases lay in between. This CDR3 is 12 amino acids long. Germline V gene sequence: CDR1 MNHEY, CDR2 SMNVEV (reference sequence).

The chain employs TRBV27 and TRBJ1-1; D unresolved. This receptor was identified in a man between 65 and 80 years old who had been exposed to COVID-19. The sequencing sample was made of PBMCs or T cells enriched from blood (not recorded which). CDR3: CASSFVSGEAFF. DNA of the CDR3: TGTGCCAGCAGTTTTGTGAGTGGTGAAGCTTTCTTT.